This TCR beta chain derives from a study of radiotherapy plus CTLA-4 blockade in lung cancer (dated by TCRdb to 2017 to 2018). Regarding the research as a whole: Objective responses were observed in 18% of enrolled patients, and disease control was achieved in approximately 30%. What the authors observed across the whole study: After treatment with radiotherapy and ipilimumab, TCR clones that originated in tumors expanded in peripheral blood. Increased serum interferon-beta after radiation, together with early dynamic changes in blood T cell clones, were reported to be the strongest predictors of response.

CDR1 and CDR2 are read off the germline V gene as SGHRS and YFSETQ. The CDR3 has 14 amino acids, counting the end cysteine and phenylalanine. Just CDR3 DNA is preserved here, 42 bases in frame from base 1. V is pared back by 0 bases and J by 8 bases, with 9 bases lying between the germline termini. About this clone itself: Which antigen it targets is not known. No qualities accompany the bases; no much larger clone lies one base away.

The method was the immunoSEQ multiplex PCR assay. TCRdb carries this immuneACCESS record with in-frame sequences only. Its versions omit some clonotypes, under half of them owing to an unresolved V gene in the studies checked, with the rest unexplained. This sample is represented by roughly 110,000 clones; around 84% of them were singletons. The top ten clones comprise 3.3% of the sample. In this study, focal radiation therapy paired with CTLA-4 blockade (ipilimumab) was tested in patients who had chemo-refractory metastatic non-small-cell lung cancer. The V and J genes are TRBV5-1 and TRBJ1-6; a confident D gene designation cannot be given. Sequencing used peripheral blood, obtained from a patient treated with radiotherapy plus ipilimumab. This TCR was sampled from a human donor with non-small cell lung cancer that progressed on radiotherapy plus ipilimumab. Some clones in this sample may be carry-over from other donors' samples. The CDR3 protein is CASSLGAVDSPLHF. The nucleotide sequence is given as TGCGCCAGCAGCTTGGGCGCAGTCGATTCACCCCTCCACTTT.